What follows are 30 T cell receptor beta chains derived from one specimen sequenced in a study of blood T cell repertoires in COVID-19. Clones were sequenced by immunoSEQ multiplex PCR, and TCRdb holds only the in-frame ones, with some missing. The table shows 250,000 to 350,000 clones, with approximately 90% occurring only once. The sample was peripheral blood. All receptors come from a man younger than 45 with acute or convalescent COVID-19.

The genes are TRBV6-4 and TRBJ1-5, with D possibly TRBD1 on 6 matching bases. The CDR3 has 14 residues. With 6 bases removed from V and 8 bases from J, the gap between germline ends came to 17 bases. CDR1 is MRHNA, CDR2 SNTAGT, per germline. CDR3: CASSTVPQGEPQHF. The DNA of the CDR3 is TGTGCCAGCAGCACCGTCCCACAGGGTGAGCCCCAGCATTTT.

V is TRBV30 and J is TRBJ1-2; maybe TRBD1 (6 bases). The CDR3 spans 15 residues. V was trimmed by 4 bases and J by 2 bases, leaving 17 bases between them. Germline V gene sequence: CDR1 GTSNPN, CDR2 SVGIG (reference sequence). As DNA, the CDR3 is TGTGCCTGGAATTCGCCGGACAGACGGAACTATGGCTACACCTTC. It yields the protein CAWNSPDRRNYGYTF.

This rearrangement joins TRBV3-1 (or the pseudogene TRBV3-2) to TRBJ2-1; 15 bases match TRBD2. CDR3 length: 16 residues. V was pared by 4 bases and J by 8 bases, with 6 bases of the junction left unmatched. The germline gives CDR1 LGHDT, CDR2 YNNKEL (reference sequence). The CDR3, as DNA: TGTGCCAGCAGCCCCGGGACTAGCGGGAGGTCAGATGAGCAGTTCTTC. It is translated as CASSPGTSGRSDEQFF.

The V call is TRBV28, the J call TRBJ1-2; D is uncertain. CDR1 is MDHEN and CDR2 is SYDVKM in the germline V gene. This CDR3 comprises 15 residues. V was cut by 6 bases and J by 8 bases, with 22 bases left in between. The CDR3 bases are TGTGCCAGCAGCTCCCTTCCTCTAATAGAGCGCGGCTACACCTTC. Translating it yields CASSSLPLIERGYTF.

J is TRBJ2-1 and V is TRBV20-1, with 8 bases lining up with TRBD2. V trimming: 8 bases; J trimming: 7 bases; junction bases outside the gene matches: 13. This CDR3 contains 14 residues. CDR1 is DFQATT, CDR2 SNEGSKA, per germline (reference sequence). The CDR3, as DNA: TGCAGTCCCAGTGTGGCGGGGGGCTTAAATGAGCAGTTCTTC. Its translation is CSPSVAGGLNEQFF.

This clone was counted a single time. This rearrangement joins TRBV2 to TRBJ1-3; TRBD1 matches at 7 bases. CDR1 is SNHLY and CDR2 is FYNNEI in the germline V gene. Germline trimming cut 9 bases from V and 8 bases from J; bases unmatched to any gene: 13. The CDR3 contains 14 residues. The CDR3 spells CASKGDRSGHTIYF. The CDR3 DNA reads TGTGCCAGTAAGGGGGACAGATCTGGGCACACCATATATTTT.

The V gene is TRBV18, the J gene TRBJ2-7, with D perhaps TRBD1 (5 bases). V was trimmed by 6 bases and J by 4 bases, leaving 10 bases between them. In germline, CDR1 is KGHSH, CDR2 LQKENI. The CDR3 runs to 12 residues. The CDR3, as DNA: TGTGCCAGCTCCCTAGGGGCTTACGAGCAGTACTTC. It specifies CASSLGAYEQYF.

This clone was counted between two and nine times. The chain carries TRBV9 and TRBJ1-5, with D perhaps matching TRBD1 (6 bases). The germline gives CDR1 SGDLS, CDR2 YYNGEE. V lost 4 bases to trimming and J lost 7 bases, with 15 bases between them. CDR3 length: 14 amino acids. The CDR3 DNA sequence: TGTGCCAGCAGCTCAATGGGGGCAGGGCAGCCCCAGCATTTT. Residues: CASSSMGAGQPQHF.

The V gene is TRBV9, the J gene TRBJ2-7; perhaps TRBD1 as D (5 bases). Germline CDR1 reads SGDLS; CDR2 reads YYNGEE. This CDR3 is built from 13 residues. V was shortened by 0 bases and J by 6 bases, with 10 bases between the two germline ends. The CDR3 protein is CASSVAGLGEQYF. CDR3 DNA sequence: TGTGCCAGCAGCGTAGCAGGGTTGGGCGAGCAGTACTTC.

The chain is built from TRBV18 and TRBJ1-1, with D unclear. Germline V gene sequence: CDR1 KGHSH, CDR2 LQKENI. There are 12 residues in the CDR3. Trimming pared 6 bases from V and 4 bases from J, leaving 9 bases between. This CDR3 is CASSREATEAFF. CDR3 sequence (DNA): TGTGCCAGCTCGCGGGAGGCCACTGAAGCTTTCTTT.

The CDR3 DNA reads TGCGCCAGCAGCCAAGATTTTTTAGCGGGACTCACAGATACGCAGTATTTT. It encodes CASSQDFLAGLTDTQYF. The chain couples TRBV4-1 to TRBJ2-3; 8 nucleotides line up with TRBD2. This CDR3 contains 17 residues. The trim removed 0 bases at V and 2 bases at J, leaving 7 bases unmatched. In germline, CDR1 is MGHRA, CDR2 YSYEKL.

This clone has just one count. CDR3 sequence reads: CASSYQGGRFNSPLHF. CDR3 bases: TGTGCCAGCAGTTATCAGGGAGGGCGGTTTAATTCACCCCTCCACTTT. The chain carries TRBV6-5 and TRBJ1-6, with D possibly being TRBD1 (5 bases). V shed 3 bases and J shed 6 bases, with 15 bases lying between them. This CDR3 region has 16 residues. Germline V lookup: CDR1 MNHEY, CDR2 SVGAGI.

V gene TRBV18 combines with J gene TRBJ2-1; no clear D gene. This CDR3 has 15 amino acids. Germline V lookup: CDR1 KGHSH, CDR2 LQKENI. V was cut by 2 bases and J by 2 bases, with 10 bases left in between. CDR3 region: CASSPVTVAYNEQFF. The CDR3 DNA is TGTGCCAGCTCACCAGTCACAGTGGCCTACAATGAGCAGTTCTTC.

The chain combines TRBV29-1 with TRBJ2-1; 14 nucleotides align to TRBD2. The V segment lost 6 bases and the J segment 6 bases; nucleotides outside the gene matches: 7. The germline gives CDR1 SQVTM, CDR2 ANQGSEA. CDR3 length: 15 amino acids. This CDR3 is CSVTRLAGGGNEQFF. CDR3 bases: TGCAGCGTAACTAGACTAGCGGGAGGGGGCAATGAGCAGTTCTTC.

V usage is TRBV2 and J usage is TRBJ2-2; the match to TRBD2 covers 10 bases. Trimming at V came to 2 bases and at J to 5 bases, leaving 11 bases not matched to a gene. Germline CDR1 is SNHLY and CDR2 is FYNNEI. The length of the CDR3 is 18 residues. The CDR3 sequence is CASSETVPSGRITGELFF. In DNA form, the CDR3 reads TGTGCCAGCAGTGAAACCGTGCCTAGCGGGAGAATAACCGGGGAGCTGTTTTTT.

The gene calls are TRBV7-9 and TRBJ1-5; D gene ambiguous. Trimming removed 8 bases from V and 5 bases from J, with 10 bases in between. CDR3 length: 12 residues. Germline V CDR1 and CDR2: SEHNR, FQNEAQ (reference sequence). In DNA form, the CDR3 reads TGTGCCAGCCAGCGGGCGGATCAGCCCCAGCATTTT. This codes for CASQRADQPQHF.

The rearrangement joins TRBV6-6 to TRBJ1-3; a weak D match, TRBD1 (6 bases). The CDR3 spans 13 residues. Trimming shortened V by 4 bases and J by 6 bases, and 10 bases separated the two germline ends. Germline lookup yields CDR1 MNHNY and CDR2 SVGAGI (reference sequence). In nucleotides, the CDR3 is TGTGCCAGCAGTTCTGGGGGCCCAAACACCATATATTTT. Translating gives CASSSGGPNTIYF.

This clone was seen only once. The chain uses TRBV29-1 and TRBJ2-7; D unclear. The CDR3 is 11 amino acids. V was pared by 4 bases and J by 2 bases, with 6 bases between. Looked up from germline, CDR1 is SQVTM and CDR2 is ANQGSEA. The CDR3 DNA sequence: TGCAGCGTTGCAACGGCCTACGAGCAGTACTTC. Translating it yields CSVATAYEQYF.

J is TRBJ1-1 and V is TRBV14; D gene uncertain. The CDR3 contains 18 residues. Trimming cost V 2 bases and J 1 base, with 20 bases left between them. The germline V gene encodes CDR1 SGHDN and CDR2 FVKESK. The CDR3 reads CASSQSSHRLHKNTEAFF. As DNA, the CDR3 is TGTGCCAGCAGCCAATCTTCCCACCGCCTCCACAAGAACACTGAAGCTTTCTTT.

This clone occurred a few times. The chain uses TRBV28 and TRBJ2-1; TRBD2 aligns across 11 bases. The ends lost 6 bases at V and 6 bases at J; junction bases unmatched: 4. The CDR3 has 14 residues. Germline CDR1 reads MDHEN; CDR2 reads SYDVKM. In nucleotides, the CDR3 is TGTGCCAGCAGCTTAACTAGCGGGAGCAATGAGCAGTTCTTC. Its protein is CASSLTSGSNEQFF. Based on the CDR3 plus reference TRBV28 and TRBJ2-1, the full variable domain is DVKVTQSSRYLVKRTGEKVFLECVQDMDHENMFWYRQDPGLGLRLIYFSYDVKMKEKGDIPEGYSVSREKKERFSLILESASTNQTSMYLCASSLTSGSNEQFFGPGTRLTVL.

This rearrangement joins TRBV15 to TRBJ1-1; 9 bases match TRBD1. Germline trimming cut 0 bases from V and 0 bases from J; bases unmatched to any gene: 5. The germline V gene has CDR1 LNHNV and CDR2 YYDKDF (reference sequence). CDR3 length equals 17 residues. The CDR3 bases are TGTGCCACCAGCAGAGACCGACAGGGGGGGTTGAACACTGAAGCTTTCTTT. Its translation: CATSRDRQGGLNTEAFF.

CDR3 nucleotides: TGTGCCAGCAGATCCACGGGGGACGAGCAGTACTTC. It translates to CASRSTGDEQYF. The chain joins TRBV28 to TRBJ2-7; D might be TRBD2 (6 bases). The CDR3 is 12 residues long. With 6 bases removed from V and 5 bases from J, the gap between germline ends came to 11 bases. Germline V lookup: CDR1 MDHEN, CDR2 SYDVKM.

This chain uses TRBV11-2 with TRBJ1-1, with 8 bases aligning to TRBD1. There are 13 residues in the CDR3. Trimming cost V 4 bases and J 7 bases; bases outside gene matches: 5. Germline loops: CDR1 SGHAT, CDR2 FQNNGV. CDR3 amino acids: CASSSPGGVEAFF. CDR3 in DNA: TGTGCCAGCAGCTCGCCAGGGGGCGTTGAAGCTTTCTTT.

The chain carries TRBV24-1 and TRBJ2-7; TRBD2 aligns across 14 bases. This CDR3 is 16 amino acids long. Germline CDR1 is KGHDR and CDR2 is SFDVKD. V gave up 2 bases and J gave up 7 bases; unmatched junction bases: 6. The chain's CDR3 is CATSDSGLAGGAEQYF. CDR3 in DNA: TGTGCCACCAGTGATTCCGGACTAGCGGGAGGAGCTGAGCAGTACTTC.

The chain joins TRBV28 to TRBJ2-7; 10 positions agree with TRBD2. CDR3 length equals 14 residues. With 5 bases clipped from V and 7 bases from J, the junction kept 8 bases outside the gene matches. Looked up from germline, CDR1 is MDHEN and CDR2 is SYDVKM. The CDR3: CASSPAGGRWEQYF. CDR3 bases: TGTGCCAGCAGTCCAGCGGGGGGGCGGTGGGAGCAGTACTTC.

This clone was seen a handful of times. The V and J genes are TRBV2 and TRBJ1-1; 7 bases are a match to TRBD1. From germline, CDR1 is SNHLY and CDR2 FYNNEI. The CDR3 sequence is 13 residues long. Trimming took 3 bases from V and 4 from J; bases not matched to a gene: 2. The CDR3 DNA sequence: TGTGCCAGCAGTGAGAGACAGGGCACTGAAGCTTTCTTT. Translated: CASSERQGTEAFF. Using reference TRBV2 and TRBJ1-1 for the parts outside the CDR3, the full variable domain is EPEVTQTPSHQVTQMGQEVILRCVPISNHLYFYWYRQILGQKVEFLVSFYNNEISEKSEIFDDQFSVERPDGSNFTLKIRSTKLEDSAMYFCASSERQGTEAFFGQGTRLTVV.

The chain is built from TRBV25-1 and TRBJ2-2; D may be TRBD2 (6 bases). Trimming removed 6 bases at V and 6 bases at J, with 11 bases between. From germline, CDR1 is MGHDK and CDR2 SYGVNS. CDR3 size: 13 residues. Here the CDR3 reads CASSPGGAGELFF. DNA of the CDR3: TGTGCCAGCAGCCCGGGCGGGGCCGGGGAGCTGTTTTTT.

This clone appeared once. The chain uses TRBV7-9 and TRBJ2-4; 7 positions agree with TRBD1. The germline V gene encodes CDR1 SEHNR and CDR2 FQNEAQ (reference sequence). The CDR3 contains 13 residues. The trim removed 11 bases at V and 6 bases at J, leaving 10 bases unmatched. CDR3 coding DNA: TGTGCCTACTCAGGGGGTGGGTCAAACATTCAGTACTTC. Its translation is CAYSGGGSNIQYF.

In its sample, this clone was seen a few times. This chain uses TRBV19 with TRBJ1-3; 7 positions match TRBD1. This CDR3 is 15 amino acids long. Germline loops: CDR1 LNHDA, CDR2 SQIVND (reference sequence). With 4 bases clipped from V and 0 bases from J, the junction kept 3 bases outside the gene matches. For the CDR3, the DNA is TGTGCCAGTAGTAACTCAGGGGGCTCTGGAAACACCATATATTTT. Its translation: CASSNSGGSGNTIYF.

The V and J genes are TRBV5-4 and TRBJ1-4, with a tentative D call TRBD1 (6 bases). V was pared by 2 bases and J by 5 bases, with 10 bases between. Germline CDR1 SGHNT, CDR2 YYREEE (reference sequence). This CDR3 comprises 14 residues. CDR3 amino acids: CASSLDRTNEKLFF. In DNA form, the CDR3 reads TGTGCCAGCAGCTTAGACAGGACGAATGAAAAACTGTTTTTT.